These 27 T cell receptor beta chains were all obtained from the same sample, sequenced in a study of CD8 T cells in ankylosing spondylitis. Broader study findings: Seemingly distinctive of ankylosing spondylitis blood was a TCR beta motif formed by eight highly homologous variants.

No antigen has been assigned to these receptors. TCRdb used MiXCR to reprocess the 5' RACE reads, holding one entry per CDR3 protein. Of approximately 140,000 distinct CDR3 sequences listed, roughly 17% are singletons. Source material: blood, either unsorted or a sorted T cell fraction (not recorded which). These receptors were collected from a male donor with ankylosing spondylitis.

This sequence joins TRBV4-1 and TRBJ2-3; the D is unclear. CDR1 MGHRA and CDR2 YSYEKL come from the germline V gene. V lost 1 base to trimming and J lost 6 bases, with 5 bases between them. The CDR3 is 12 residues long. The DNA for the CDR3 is TGCGCCAGCAGCCAAGGTTCCGATACGCAGTATTTT. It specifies CASSQGSDTQYF.

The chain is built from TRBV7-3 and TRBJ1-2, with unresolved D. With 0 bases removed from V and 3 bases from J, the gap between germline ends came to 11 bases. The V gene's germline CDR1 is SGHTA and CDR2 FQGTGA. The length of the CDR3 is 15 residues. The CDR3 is CASSLTRIPDYGYTF. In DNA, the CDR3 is TGTGCCAGCAGCTTAACGAGGATTCCGGACTATGGCTACACCTTC. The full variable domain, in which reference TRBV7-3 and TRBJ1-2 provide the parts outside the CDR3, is GAGVSQTPSNKVTEKGKYVELRCDPISGHTALYWYRQSLGQGPEFLIYFQGTGAADDSGLPNDRFFAVRPEGSVSTLKIQRTERGDSAVYLCASSLTRIPDYGYTFGSGTRLTVV.

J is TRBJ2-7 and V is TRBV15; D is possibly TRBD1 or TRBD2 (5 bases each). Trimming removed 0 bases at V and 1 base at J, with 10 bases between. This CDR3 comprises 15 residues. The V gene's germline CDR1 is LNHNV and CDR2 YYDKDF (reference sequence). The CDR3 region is CATSREEGPSYEQYF. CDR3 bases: TGTGCCACCAGCAGAGAAGAGGGGCCTTCCTACGAGCAGTACTTC.

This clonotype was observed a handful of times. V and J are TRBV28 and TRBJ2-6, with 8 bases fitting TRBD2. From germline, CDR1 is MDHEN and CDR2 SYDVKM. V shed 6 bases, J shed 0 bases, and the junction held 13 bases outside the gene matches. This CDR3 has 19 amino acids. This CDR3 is CASSLLGASGFSGANVLTF. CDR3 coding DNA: TGTGCCAGCAGCCTCCTCGGGGCTAGCGGGTTCTCTGGGGCCAACGTCCTGACTTTC.

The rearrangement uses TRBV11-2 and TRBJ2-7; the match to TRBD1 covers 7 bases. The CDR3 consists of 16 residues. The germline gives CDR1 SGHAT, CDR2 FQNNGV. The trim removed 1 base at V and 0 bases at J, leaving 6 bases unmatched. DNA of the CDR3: TGTGCCAGCAGCTTAGTCACCGGGACAGCCTCCTACGAGCAGTACTTC. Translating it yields CASSLVTGTASYEQYF.

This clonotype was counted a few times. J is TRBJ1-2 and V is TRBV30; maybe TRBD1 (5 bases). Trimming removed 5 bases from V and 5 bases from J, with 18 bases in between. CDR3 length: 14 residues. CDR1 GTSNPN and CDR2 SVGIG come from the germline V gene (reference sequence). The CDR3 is CAWGGGADGYGYTF. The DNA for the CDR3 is TGTGCCTGGGGGGGGGGTGCAGACGGTTATGGCTACACCTTC.

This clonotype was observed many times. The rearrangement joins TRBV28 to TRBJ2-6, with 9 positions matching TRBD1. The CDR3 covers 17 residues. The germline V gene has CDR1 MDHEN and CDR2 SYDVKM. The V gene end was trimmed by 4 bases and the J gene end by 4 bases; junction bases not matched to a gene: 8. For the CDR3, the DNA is TGTGCCAGCAGTTCACAGGGGGCGGCGGTCGGGGCCAACGTCCTGACTTTC. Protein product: CASSSQGAAVGANVLTF.

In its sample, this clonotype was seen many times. This chain's CDR3 is CASSSSGTSVSYNEQFF. CDR3 DNA sequence: TGTGCCAGCAGCTCTTCCGGGACTAGCGTGTCCTACAATGAGCAGTTCTTC. V gene TRBV7-9 combines with J gene TRBJ2-1; TRBD2 matches 10 bases. The V gene's germline CDR1 is SEHNR and CDR2 FQNEAQ (reference sequence). The ends lost 4 bases at V and 1 base at J; junction bases unmatched: 7. The CDR3 has 17 residues.

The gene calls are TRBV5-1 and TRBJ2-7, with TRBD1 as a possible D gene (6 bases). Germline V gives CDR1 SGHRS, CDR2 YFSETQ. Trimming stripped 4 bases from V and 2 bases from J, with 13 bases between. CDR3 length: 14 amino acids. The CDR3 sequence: CASSPWDNAYEQYF. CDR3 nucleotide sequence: TGCGCCAGCAGCCCGTGGGACAACGCCTACGAGCAGTACTTC.

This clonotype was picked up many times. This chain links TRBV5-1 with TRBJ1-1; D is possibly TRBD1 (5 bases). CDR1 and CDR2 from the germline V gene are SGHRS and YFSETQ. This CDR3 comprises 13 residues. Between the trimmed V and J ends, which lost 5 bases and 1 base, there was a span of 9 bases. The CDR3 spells CASRSDRNTEAFF. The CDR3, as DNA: TGCGCCAGCAGGTCTGACAGGAACACTGAAGCTTTCTTT.

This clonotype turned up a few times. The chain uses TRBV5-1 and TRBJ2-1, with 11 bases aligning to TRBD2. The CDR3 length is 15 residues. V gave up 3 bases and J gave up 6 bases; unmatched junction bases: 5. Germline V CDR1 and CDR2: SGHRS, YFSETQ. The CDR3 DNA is TGCGCCAGCAGCTCCCCGGGACTAGCGGCCAATGAGCAGTTCTTC. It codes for CASSSPGLAANEQFF.

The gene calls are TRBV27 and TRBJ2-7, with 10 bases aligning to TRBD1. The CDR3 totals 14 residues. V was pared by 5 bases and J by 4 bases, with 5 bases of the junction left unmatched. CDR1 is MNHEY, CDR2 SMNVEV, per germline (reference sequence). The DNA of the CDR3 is TGTGCCAGCAGTCCTCGGACAGGGGGATACGAGCAGTACTTC. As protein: CASSPRTGGYEQYF.

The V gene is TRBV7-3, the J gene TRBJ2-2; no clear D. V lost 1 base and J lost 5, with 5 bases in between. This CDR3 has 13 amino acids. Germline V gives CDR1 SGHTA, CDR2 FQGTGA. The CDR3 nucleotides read TGTGCCAGCAGCTTAATTTCTACCGGGGAGCTGTTTTTT. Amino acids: CASSLISTGELFF. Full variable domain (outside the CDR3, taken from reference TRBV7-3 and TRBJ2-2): GAGVSQTPSNKVTEKGKYVELRCDPISGHTALYWYRQSLGQGPEFLIYFQGTGAADDSGLPNDRFFAVRPEGSVSTLKIQRTERGDSAVYLCASSLISTGELFFGEGSRLTVL.

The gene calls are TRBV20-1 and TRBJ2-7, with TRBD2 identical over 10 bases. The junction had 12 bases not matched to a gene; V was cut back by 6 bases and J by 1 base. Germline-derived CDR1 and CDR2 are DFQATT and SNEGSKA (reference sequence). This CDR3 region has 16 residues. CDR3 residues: CSAAAPSGRLSYEQYF. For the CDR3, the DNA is TGCAGTGCCGCGGCACCTAGCGGGAGATTGTCCTACGAGCAGTACTTC.

CDR3 DNA sequence: TGCGCCAGCAGCTTCCGGGACAGGGATTACTACGAGCAGTACTTC. Amino acid sequence: CASSFRDRDYYEQYF. This chain connects TRBV5-1 to TRBJ2-7, with TRBD1 matching 9 bases. Trimming removed 2 bases from V and 3 bases from J; junction bases left unmatched: 6. Germline CDR1 SGHRS, CDR2 YFSETQ. The CDR3 loop spans 15 amino acids.

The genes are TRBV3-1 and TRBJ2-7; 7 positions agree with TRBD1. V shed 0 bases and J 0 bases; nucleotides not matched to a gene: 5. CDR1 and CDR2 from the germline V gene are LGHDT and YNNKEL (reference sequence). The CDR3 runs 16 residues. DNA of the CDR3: TGTGCCAGCAGCCAAGACGCCGGGACAGACTCCTACGAGCAGTACTTC. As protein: CASSQDAGTDSYEQYF.

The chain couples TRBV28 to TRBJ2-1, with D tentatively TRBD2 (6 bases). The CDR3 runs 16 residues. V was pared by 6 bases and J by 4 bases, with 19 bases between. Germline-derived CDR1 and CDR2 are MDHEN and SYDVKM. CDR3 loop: CASRPRGYSKYNEQFF. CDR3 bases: TGTGCCAGCAGACCTCGGGGGTATTCGAAATACAATGAGCAGTTCTTC.

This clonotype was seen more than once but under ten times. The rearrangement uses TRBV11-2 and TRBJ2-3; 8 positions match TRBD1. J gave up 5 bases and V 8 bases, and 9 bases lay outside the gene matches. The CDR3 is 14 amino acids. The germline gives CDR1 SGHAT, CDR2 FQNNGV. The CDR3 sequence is CASRKTGVQDTQYF. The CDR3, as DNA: TGTGCCAGCCGAAAGACAGGGGTTCAAGATACGCAGTATTTT.

The CDR3 sequence is CASSLSAPRTDTQYF. The CDR3 region has the DNA TGTGCCAGCAGCTTATCGGCCCCGCGCACAGATACGCAGTATTTT. V and J are TRBV7-6 and TRBJ2-3; no definite D call. V dropped 2 bases and J dropped 1 base, with 10 bases sitting between them. CDR1 and CDR2 from the germline V gene are SGHVS and FNYEAQ. The CDR3 sequence is 15 residues long.

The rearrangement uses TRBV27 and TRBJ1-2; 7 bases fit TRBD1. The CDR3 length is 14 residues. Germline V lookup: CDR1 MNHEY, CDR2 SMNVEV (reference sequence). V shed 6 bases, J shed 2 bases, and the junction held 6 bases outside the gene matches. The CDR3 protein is CASSIGDSNYGYTF. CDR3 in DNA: TGTGCCAGCAGCATCGGGGACAGCAACTATGGCTACACCTTC.

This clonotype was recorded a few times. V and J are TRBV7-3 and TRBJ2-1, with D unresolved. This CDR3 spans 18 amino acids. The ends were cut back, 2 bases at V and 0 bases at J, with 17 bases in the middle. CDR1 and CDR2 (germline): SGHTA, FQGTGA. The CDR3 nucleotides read TGTGCCAGCAGCTTACCCAACCTACTACCTCGCTCCTACAATGAGCAGTTCTTC. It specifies CASSLPNLLPRSYNEQFF.

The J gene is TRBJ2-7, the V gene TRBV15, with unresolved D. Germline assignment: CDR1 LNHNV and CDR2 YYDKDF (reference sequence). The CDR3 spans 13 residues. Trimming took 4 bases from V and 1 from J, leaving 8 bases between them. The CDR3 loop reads CATSTGRSYEQYF. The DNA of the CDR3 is TGTGCCACCAGCACCGGACGATCCTACGAGCAGTACTTC.

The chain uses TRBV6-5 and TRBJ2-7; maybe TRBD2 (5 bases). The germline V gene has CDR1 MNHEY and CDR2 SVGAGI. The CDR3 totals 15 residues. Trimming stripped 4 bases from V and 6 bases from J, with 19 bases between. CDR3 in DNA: TGTGCCAGCAGTTCCCGTAACAAGGTAGGGAGCGAGCAGTACTTC. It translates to CASSSRNKVGSEQYF.

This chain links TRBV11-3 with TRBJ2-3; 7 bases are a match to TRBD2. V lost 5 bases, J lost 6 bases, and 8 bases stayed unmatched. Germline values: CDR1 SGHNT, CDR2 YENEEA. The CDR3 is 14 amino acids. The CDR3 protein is CASSPRTSEDTQYF. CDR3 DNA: TGTGCCAGCAGCCCCCGTACTAGCGAGGATACGCAGTATTTT.

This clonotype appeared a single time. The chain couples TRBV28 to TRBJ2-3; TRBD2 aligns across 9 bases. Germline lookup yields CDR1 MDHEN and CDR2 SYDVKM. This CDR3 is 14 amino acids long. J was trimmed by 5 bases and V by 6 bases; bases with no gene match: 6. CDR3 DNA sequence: TGTGCCAGCAGGCGGGAGGGGGCTGGAGATACGCAGTATTTT. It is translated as CASRREGAGDTQYF. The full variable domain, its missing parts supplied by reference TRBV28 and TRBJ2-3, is DVKVTQSSRYLVKRTGEKVFLECVQDMDHENMFWYRQDPGLGLRLIYFSYDVKMKEKGDIPEGYSVSREKKERFSLILESASTNQTSMYLCASRREGAGDTQYFGPGTRLTVL.

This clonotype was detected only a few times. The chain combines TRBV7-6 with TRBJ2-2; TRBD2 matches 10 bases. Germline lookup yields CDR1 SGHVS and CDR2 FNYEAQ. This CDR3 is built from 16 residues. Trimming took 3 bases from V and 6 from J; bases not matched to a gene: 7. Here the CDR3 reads CASSFGLAGDPGELFF. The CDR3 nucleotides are TGTGCCAGCAGCTTCGGTCTAGCGGGAGATCCCGGGGAGCTGTTTTTT.

The CDR3 reads CASSPLTPRNEQYF. CDR3 bases: TGTGCCAGCAGCCCGCTCACCCCCAGGAACGAGCAGTACTTC. The V call is TRBV14, the J call TRBJ2-7; D is ambiguous. Deletions cut 4 bases from V and 5 bases from J, with 15 bases between. The CDR3 covers 14 residues. Germline CDR1 and CDR2: SGHDN and FVKESK.